What follows are 9 T cell receptor beta chains derived from one specimen sequenced in a study of T cell changes during pregnancy in multiple sclerosis. The method was immunoSEQ multiplex PCR; TCRdb's version includes in-frame clones alone and lacks a portion of them. Here the sample spans roughly 40,000 clones, 90% being singletons. The sample in question was CD4+ T cells from peripheral blood mononuclear cells, obtained in the first trimester of pregnancy. The receptors come from a female donor in good health, enrolled as a control in a pregnancy study.

This sequence joins TRBV7-2 and TRBJ2-1; D might be TRBD2 (6 bases). This CDR3 is 15 amino acids long. V was pared by 4 bases and J by 7 bases, with 17 bases between. Germline V gene lookup returns CDR1 SGHTA and CDR2 FQGNSA. CDR3 in amino acids: CASSSSPGTLNEQFF. In nucleotides, the CDR3 is TGTGCCAGCAGCTCGTCTCCCGGGACTCTAAATGAGCAGTTCTTC.

The rearrangement links TRBV30 to TRBJ2-1, with TRBD1 as a possible D gene (5 bases). Germline V CDR1 and CDR2: GTSNPN, SVGIG (reference sequence). V was clipped by 0 bases and J by 15 bases, with 12 bases between them. This CDR3 spans 11 amino acids. CDR3 coding DNA: TGTGCCTGGAGTGTAGGGGCCCGGTCGTTCTTC. This encodes CAWSVGARSFF.

This sequence joins TRBV18 and TRBJ1-6, with a possible D match to TRBD1 (5 bases). Deletions cut 0 bases from V and 8 bases from J, with 14 bases between. CDR3 size: 16 residues. Per germline, CDR1 KGHSH and CDR2 LQKENI. The CDR3 is CASSPPSGKRHSPLHF. In DNA, the CDR3 is TGTGCCAGCTCACCACCATCAGGGAAGCGACATTCACCCCTCCACTTT.

The rearrangement links TRBV7-8 to TRBJ1-4, with D maybe TRBD1 (6 bases). Germline lookup yields CDR1 SGHVS and CDR2 FQNEAQ. The CDR3 contains 16 residues. Trimming stripped 6 bases from V and 0 bases from J, with 14 bases between. The CDR3 protein is CASRPHRVATNEKLFF. The CDR3 nucleotides are TGTGCCAGCAGACCTCACAGGGTTGCAACTAATGAAAAACTGTTTTTT.

The count of this clone is one. The genes are TRBV7-9 and TRBJ2-2, with 9 positions matching TRBD1. The CDR3 spans 15 residues. Trimming at V came to 4 bases and at J to 4 bases, leaving 4 bases not matched to a gene. Germline V gives CDR1 SEHNR, CDR2 FQNEAQ (reference sequence). DNA for the CDR3: TGTGCCAGCAGCTCTTCGGACAGGGGCACCGGGGAGCTGTTTTTT. It yields the protein CASSSSDRGTGELFF.

The V gene is TRBV2, the J gene TRBJ1-5; D possibly corresponds to TRBD1 (5 bases). Germline V CDR1 and CDR2: SNHLY, FYNNEI. V shed 5 bases and J shed 2 bases, with 19 bases lying between them. The CDR3 is 17 amino acids. This CDR3 reads CASSRATSTGGNQPQHF. The CDR3 nucleotides are TGTGCCAGCAGTAGGGCCACTTCGACGGGGGGCAATCAGCCCCAGCATTTT.

This clone is a singleton in its sample. This rearrangement joins TRBV7-2 to TRBJ2-4; D is perhaps TRBD2 (6 bases). The CDR3 totals 13 residues. The V gene lost 3 bases and the J gene lost 10 bases, with 13 bases spanning the gap. Per the germline V gene, CDR1 is SGHTA and CDR2 is FQGNSA. The CDR3 loop reads CASSFGDWTIQYF. For the CDR3, the DNA is TGTGCCAGCAGCTTTGGGGACTGGACAATTCAGTACTTC.

V is TRBV4-1 and J is TRBJ2-5, with TRBD2 matching over 8 bases. CDR3 length: 15 residues. Looked up from germline, CDR1 is MGHRA and CDR2 is YSYEKL. The V and J ends lost 4 bases and 3 bases, in that order; junction bases with no gene match: 7. CDR3 sequence: CASSRNSGEKETQYF. CDR3 in DNA: TGCGCCAGCAGCCGAAATAGCGGGGAAAAAGAGACCCAGTACTTC.

In its sample, this clone was seen a few times. The rearrangement links TRBV7-9 to TRBJ2-7, with D perhaps matching TRBD1 (6 bases). The V gene lost 5 bases and the J gene lost 5 bases, with 10 bases spanning the gap. Per germline, CDR1 SEHNR and CDR2 FQNEAQ (reference sequence). The CDR3 totals 12 residues. Written as DNA, the CDR3 is TGTGCCAGCAGCATTACAGGGAACGAGCAGTACTTC. Encoded protein: CASSITGNEQYF.